These 24 T cell receptor beta chains share one sample of origin, sequenced in a study of blood T cell repertoires in COVID-19. Only in-frame clones appear in the TCRdb table, and some are missing; sequencing was by immunoSEQ multiplex PCR. The table includes approximately 190,000 clones, approximately 79% detected once. Sequenced input: peripheral blood. The receptor set was obtained from a man aged 30-40 years with active or convalescent COVID-19.

In its sample, this clone was seen a few times. In DNA, the CDR3 is TGCGCCAGCAGCCTGGGACTAGCGGTCCAAGAGACCCAGTACTTC. Protein sequence: CASSLGLAVQETQYF. V usage is TRBV4-1 and J usage is TRBJ2-5, with 11 bases matching TRBD2. CDR3 size: 15 residues. Germline CDR1 MGHRA, CDR2 YSYEKL. After removal of 4 bases from V and 1 base from J, the junction contained 2 bases not matched to a gene.

V is TRBV10-2 and J is TRBJ1-4; TRBD1 matches at 7 bases. V was pared by 6 bases and J by 3 bases, with 4 bases of the junction left unmatched. The CDR3 contains 14 residues. The V gene's germline CDR1 is WSHSY and CDR2 SAAADI. The CDR3 sequence: CASRTGLPNEKLFF. The CDR3 DNA sequence: TGCGCCAGCAGGACAGGGTTACCTAATGAAAAACTGTTTTTT.

The rearrangement uses TRBV6-6 and TRBJ1-5, with no clear D. The CDR3 totals 14 residues. Germline CDR1 reads MNHNY; CDR2 reads SVGAGI (reference sequence). V was pared by 6 bases and J by 9 bases, with 18 bases between. Here the CDR3 reads CASSPRPEVRPQHF. For the CDR3, the DNA is TGTGCCAGCAGCCCCCGCCCTGAGGTCAGGCCCCAGCATTTT.

This sequence joins TRBV30 and TRBJ1-3; D is possibly TRBD1 (5 bases). This CDR3 is built from 15 residues. Trimming took 2 bases from V and 0 from J, leaving 11 bases between them. Germline values: CDR1 GTSNPN, CDR2 SVGIG (reference sequence). CDR3 sequence (DNA): TGTGCCTGGAGTCCCATGGGACTCTCTGGAAACACCATATATTTT. This gives the protein CAWSPMGLSGNTIYF.

The chain joins TRBV29-1 to TRBJ2-5; D perhaps matches TRBD1 (6 bases). Deletions cut 8 bases from V and 1 base from J, with 17 bases between. Per the germline V gene, CDR1 is SQVTM and CDR2 is ANQGSEA. The CDR3 is made up of 14 amino acids. CDR3 sequence (DNA): TGCAGCTCACTCCCTTGGACAGCCCAAGAGACCCAGTACTTC. It translates to CSSLPWTAQETQYF.

This clone was recorded only once. The chain couples TRBV11-2 to TRBJ2-1; 13 bases line up with TRBD2. Germline V lookup: CDR1 SGHAT, CDR2 FQNNGV. V lost 3 bases and J lost 6; bases outside the gene matches: 2. This CDR3 comprises 15 residues. The DNA for the CDR3 is TGTGCCAGCAGCTTTGGGACTAGCGGGACCAATGAGCAGTTCTTC. This sequence encodes CASSFGTSGTNEQFF.

This clone occurred once. The genes are TRBV7-9 and TRBJ2-2; D perhaps matches TRBD2 (6 bases). This CDR3 is 16 amino acids long. Germline CDR1 reads SEHNR; CDR2 reads FQNEAQ (reference sequence). Trimming left V 5 bases short and J 3 bases short, with 16 bases between. CDR3 bases: TGTGCCAGCAGCCCATCCGGAGGGCGTTACACCGGGGAGCTGTTTTTT. This translates into CASSPSGGRYTGELFF.

The V and J genes are TRBV18 and TRBJ2-1; D possibly corresponds to TRBD1 (6 bases). Trimming shortened V by 0 bases and J by 8 bases, and 11 bases separated the two germline ends. The CDR3 runs 14 residues. Germline CDR1 is KGHSH and CDR2 is LQKENI. The CDR3 protein is CASSPPAGVDEQFF. CDR3 nucleotides: TGTGCCAGCTCACCACCGGCAGGGGTCGATGAGCAGTTCTTC.

Details on this clone: Its ends do not fully match the called genes, so a read error is possible. This sequence joins TRBV11-2 and TRBJ1-2, with 7 bases that match TRBD1. Germline lookup yields CDR1 SGHAT and CDR2 FQNNGV. There are 17 residues in the CDR3. The CDR3 DNA sequence: TGTACCAGCAGCTTAGAGAGGGGACAGCATTTAGTAGGAGGCTACACCTTC. Translated: CTSSLERGQHLVGGYTF.

The CDR3 sequence is CASSESRGRTDTQYF. As DNA, the CDR3 is TGTGCCAGCAGTGAGAGCAGGGGGAGGACAGATACGCAGTATTTT. The chain employs TRBV2 and TRBJ2-3; D is perhaps TRBD1 (7 bases). There are 15 residues in the CDR3. Germline-derived CDR1 and CDR2 are SNHLY and FYNNEI. V lost 3 bases to trimming and J lost 3 bases, with 13 bases between them. Using reference TRBV2 and TRBJ2-3 for the parts outside the CDR3, the full variable domain is EPEVTQTPSHQVTQMGQEVILRCVPISNHLYFYWYRQILGQKVEFLVSFYNNEISEKSEIFDDQFSVERPDGSNFTLKIRSTKLEDSAMYFCASSESRGRTDTQYFGPGTRLTVL.

V usage is TRBV5-1 and J usage is TRBJ1-6, with D hard to call. V was trimmed by 0 bases and J by 3 bases, leaving 10 bases between them. The CDR3 is made up of 16 amino acids. Germline CDR1 is SGHRS and CDR2 is YFSETQ. CDR3 sequence (DNA): TGCGCCAGCAGCTTGGTTCTCCTAAACTATAATTCACCCCTCCACTTT. Translating gives CASSLVLLNYNSPLHF.

The chain carries TRBV10-3 and TRBJ1-6, with a weak D call TRBD1 (6 bases). V shed 5 bases and J shed 8 bases, with 16 bases lying between them. Germline-derived CDR1 and CDR2 are ENHRY and SYGVKD. The CDR3 is 15 residues long. This CDR3 reads CAISTEGGRDSPLHF. The DNA for the CDR3 is TGTGCCATCAGTACCGAGGGGGGGCGAGATTCACCCCTCCACTTT.

CDR3 DNA: TGTGCCATCAGTGGACAGGAGCGGGGTAGCTCCTACGAGCAGTACTTC. The encoded protein is CAISGQERGSSYEQYF. The chain is built from TRBV10-3 and TRBJ2-7, with D perhaps matching TRBD2 (7 bases). The CDR3 runs 16 residues. The V gene's germline CDR1 is ENHRY and CDR2 SYGVKD. V shed 4 bases and J shed 0 bases, with 16 bases lying between them.

This chain links TRBV11-2 with TRBJ2-7; perhaps TRBD1 as D (6 bases). The CDR3 is 15 residues long. Germline CDR1 and CDR2: SGHAT and FQNNGV. Trimming pared 4 bases from V and 3 bases from J, leaving 16 bases between. The CDR3 nucleotides are TGTGCCAGCAGCTCAGACAGGAACCCGATCTACGAGCAGTACTTC. Translated: CASSSDRNPIYEQYF.

This chain joins TRBV12-3 or TRBV12-4 and TRBJ1-5, with D uncertain. This CDR3 spans 13 amino acids. Trimming shortened V by 6 bases and J by 5 bases, and 11 bases separated the two germline ends. CDR3 residues: CASSVGSDQPQHF. The CDR3 DNA reads as TGTGCCAGCAGCGTCGGAAGCGATCAGCCCCAGCATTTT.

This chain joins TRBV28 and TRBJ2-7; D possibly corresponds to TRBD2 (6 bases). V gave up 6 bases and J gave up 3 bases, with 24 bases separating them. There are 17 residues in the CDR3. Germline V gene sequence: CDR1 MDHEN, CDR2 SYDVKM. CDR3: CASSRTGTPAGGYEQYF. As DNA, the CDR3 is TGTGCCAGCAGCCGTACCGGGACTCCAGCCGGGGGCTACGAGCAGTACTTC.

The V and J genes are TRBV7-6 and TRBJ1-2; the match to TRBD1 covers 9 bases. Germline CDR1 and CDR2: SGHVS and FNYEAQ. CDR3 length equals 17 residues. J gave up 4 bases and V 2 bases, and 11 bases lay outside the gene matches. CDR3 amino acids: CASSLLSPGQGLYGYTF. The CDR3 nucleotides are TGTGCCAGCAGCTTATTATCGCCGGGACAGGGTCTCTATGGCTACACCTTC.

CDR3 loop: CASRAQVDSPLHF. As DNA, the CDR3 is TGTGCCAGCAGGGCGCAGGTTGATTCACCCCTCCACTTT. The chain has TRBV6-5 and TRBJ1-6; D remains unclear. The V gene lost 6 bases and the J gene lost 8 bases, with 11 bases spanning the gap. CDR3 length: 13 amino acids. The V gene's germline CDR1 is MNHEY and CDR2 SVGAGI.

The rearrangement joins TRBV5-1 to TRBJ2-7; 7 bases agree with TRBD1. Losses at the gene ends were 4 bases for V and 6 bases for J; bases not matched to a gene: 19. This CDR3 is 17 amino acids long. Looked up from germline, CDR1 is SGHRS and CDR2 is YFSETQ. The CDR3 spells CASSPISTTGSGGEQYF. DNA for the CDR3: TGCGCCAGCAGCCCCATCTCAACGACAGGGAGCGGAGGCGAGCAGTACTTC.

The chain couples TRBV4-1 to TRBJ2-3, with 8 bases aligning to TRBD2. The CDR3 is 16 residues long. Trimming took 0 bases from V and 6 from J; bases not matched to a gene: 8. Germline lookup yields CDR1 MGHRA and CDR2 YSYEKL. In DNA, the CDR3 is TGCGCCAGCAGCCAAGAAGTGGGAGGACTAGCCGATACGCAGTATTTT. This encodes CASSQEVGGLADTQYF.

The chain has TRBV28 and TRBJ2-2; TRBD2 matches at 12 bases. J lost 4 bases, V lost 3 bases, and 9 bases had no gene match. The germline gives CDR1 MDHEN, CDR2 SYDVKM. The CDR3 spans 18 residues. The CDR3 protein is CASSFPLAGGPGTGELFF. The CDR3 region has the DNA TGTGCCAGCAGTTTCCCTCTAGCGGGGGGGCCGGGCACCGGGGAGCTGTTTTTT. Full variable domain (rest looked up from reference TRBV28 and TRBJ2-2): DVKVTQSSRYLVKRTGEKVFLECVQDMDHENMFWYRQDPGLGLRLIYFSYDVKMKEKGDIPEGYSVSREKKERFSLILESASTNQTSMYLCASSFPLAGGPGTGELFFGEGSRLTVL.

The J gene is TRBJ2-3, the V gene TRBV25-1; 9 bases match TRBD1. V trimming: 2 bases; J trimming: 6 bases; junction bases outside the gene matches: 9. In germline, CDR1 is MGHDK, CDR2 SYGVNS. The CDR3 consists of 16 residues. CDR3 coding DNA: TGTGCCAGCAGTGAACACGAGAGGACAGGGGAGGATACGCAGTATTTT. It encodes CASSEHERTGEDTQYF.

This chain joins TRBV19 and TRBJ1-2; D is perhaps TRBD1 (6 bases). The ends were cut back, 6 bases at V and 11 bases at J, with 22 bases in the middle. Germline-derived CDR1 and CDR2 are LNHDA and SQIVND (reference sequence). This CDR3 is 14 amino acids long. The CDR3 reads CASSRQWGGQQYTF. Written as DNA, the CDR3 is TGTGCCAGTAGCCGCCAATGGGGGGGCCAGCAATACACCTTC.

The CDR3, as DNA: TGTGCCAGCAGGCCTCGGGTGGGCACTGAAGCTTTCTTT. Translation gives CASRPRVGTEAFF. The chain is built from TRBV6-2 or TRBV6-3 and TRBJ1-1, with D unclear. This CDR3 spans 13 amino acids. Trimming shortened V by 6 bases and J by 4 bases, and 12 bases separated the two germline ends. The germline gives CDR1 MNHEY, CDR2 SVGEGT.